The 27 T cell receptor beta chains below all came from one sample that was sequenced in a study of identical twins. TCRdb itself ran the 5' RACE reads through MiXCR, one entry per CDR3 protein. This table holds fewer than 250,000 distinct CDR3 sequences, 15% to 20% found once. This sample was also put to use in a study of T cells expressing NK-cell markers.

Sequencing used CD8+ T cells sorted from blood. The receptors derive from a woman aged 18 to 35 in good health.

There are a few counts of this clonotype. V and J are TRBV12-5 and TRBJ2-2; D is possibly TRBD2 (6 bases). Germline CDR1 is LGHNT and CDR2 is FRNRAP. Trimming left V 4 bases short and J 2 bases short, with 17 bases between. The CDR3 covers 17 residues. CDR3 bases: TGTGCTAGTGGTTCCGATCAGGGAGGCGGAAACACCGGGGAGCTGTTTTTT. Its protein is CASGSDQGGGNTGELFF.

This chain connects TRBV9 to TRBJ2-3; tentatively, D is TRBD2 (5 bases). The V end lost 0 bases, the J end lost 8 bases, and 10 bases lay between the germline ends. The CDR3 spans 13 residues. The germline gives CDR1 SGDLS, CDR2 YYNGEE. DNA for the CDR3: TGTGCCAGCAGCGTAGCTTCGGGGAGTACGCAGTATTTT. Its translation: CASSVASGSTQYF.

V gene TRBV7-9 combines with J gene TRBJ2-5; 8 positions agree with TRBD1. Germline lookup yields CDR1 SEHNR and CDR2 FQNEAQ (reference sequence). The CDR3 consists of 17 residues. J lost 5 bases, V lost 5 bases, and 16 bases had no gene match. In nucleotides, the CDR3 is TGTGCCAGCAGCCTAAGGGGACAGGAATTCTCGGGGGAGACCCAGTACTTC. Its translation is CASSLRGQEFSGETQYF.

This clonotype appeared a few times. V usage is TRBV13 and J usage is TRBJ1-1; unclear D gene. The germline V and J ends were trimmed by 4 bases and 3 bases, with 15 bases remaining between them. Germline V gene sequence: CDR1 PRHDT, CDR2 FYEKMQ (reference sequence). The CDR3 totals 15 residues. CDR3 bases: TGTGCCAGCAGCTCGGCTAAATTAATTGACACTGAAGCTTTCTTT. Translation: CASSSAKLIDTEAFF.

This clonotype was observed a handful of times. This sequence joins TRBV7-8 and TRBJ1-5; D unclear. Germline CDR1 reads SGHVS; CDR2 reads FQNEAQ. The V end lost 5 bases, the J end lost 6 bases, and 17 bases lay between the germline ends. The CDR3 spans 15 residues. The CDR3 region has the DNA TGTGCCAGCAGCCTCATAGAAGGGTCGGGTCAGCCCCAGCATTTT. Amino acid sequence: CASSLIEGSGQPQHF.

This clonotype came up a few times. V gene TRBV19 combines with J gene TRBJ1-1; D is unresolved. V was trimmed by 7 bases and J by 4 bases, leaving 10 bases between them. This CDR3 has 12 amino acids. The germline CDR1 and CDR2 sequences are LNHDA and SQIVND (reference sequence). This CDR3 reads CASTVGATEAFF. CDR3 in DNA: TGTGCCAGTACGGTAGGAGCCACTGAAGCTTTCTTT.

This clonotype was observed a handful of times. This sequence joins TRBV29-1 and TRBJ2-2; the D gene is possibly TRBD1 (6 bases). V was clipped by 6 bases and J by 4 bases, with 12 bases between them. The germline V gene encodes CDR1 SQVTM and CDR2 ANQGSEA. The CDR3 extends over 13 amino acids. The CDR3, as DNA: TGCAGCGTCGTCGGACAGTTCACCGGGGAGCTGTTTTTT. Protein sequence: CSVVGQFTGELFF.

This clonotype was counted between two and nine times. The chain has TRBV20-1 and TRBJ1-1; TRBD1 matches 8 bases. Germline values: CDR1 DFQATT, CDR2 SNEGSKA (reference sequence). The CDR3 extends over 12 amino acids. The ends lost 3 bases at V and 13 bases at J; junction bases unmatched: 10. The CDR3 reads CSASETGVYDFF. The CDR3 DNA follows: TGCAGTGCTAGCGAGACAGGGGTTTATGATTTCTTT.

This clonotype turned up a few times. This chain joins TRBV7-2 and TRBJ1-1; no firm D call. CDR1 and CDR2 (germline): SGHTA, FQGNSA. The V gene lost 3 bases and the J gene lost 3 bases, with 8 bases spanning the gap. The CDR3 sequence is 13 residues long. As DNA, the CDR3 is TGTGCCAGCAGCTTCGAGGATTACACTGAAGCTTTCTTT. Encoded protein: CASSFEDYTEAFF.

This clonotype has just a few counts. CDR3 nucleotide sequence: TGTGCCAGCAGTCCCGGGGCGGGGAAGAACACTGAAGCTTTCTTT. It encodes CASSPGAGKNTEAFF. The V call is TRBV12-3 or TRBV12-4, the J call TRBJ1-1; D is perhaps TRBD1 (5 bases). This CDR3 comprises 15 residues. Trimming shortened V by 5 bases and J by 1 base, and 14 bases separated the two germline ends.

This chain connects TRBV15 to TRBJ2-3; D gene ambiguous. V lost 7 bases, J lost 0 bases, and 2 bases lay in between. CDR1 is LNHNV and CDR2 is YYDKDF in the germline V gene (reference sequence). This CDR3 is 11 amino acids long. The DNA of the CDR3 is TGTGCCACCACTAGCACAGATACGCAGTATTTT. Translating gives CATTSTDTQYF.

In its sample, this clonotype was seen a few times. The V call is TRBV3-1, the J call TRBJ2-7; D might be TRBD1 (5 bases). Deletions cut 4 bases from V and 7 bases from J, with 20 bases between. The CDR3 has 15 amino acids. The germline V gene encodes CDR1 LGHDT and CDR2 YNNKEL (reference sequence). CDR3 in DNA: TGTGCCAGCAGCCCAATCAGGGTCCCCGTAGAGGAGCAGTACTTC. Amino acids: CASSPIRVPVEEQYF.

This clonotype was counted at least ten times. J is TRBJ2-7 and V is TRBV6-2 or TRBV6-3; perhaps TRBD2 as D (6 bases). Germline assignment: CDR1 MNHEY and CDR2 SVGEGT. V gave up 2 bases and J gave up 4 bases, with 12 bases separating them. This CDR3 contains 14 residues. The CDR3 protein is CASSYGGSVYEQYF. CDR3 bases: TGTGCCAGCAGTTACGGAGGGTCCGTGTACGAGCAGTACTTC.

This clonotype was recorded at least ten times. The rearrangement links TRBV12-3 or TRBV12-4 to TRBJ2-1; possibly TRBD2 for D (5 bases). The CDR3 consists of 12 residues. V shed 5 bases and J shed 6 bases, with 8 bases lying between them. The CDR3 coding sequence is TGTGCCAGCAGTACTAGGACCAATGAGCAGTTCTTC. It encodes CASSTRTNEQFF.

This clonotype was recorded at least ten times. A junction boundary mismatches the germline segment, possibly from a read error. This sequence joins TRBV5-1 and TRBJ2-7; D is uncertain. Looked up from germline, CDR1 is SGHRS and CDR2 is YFSETQ. The CDR3 length is 13 residues. Here the CDR3 reads CASSLTDSYEQYF. CDR3 in DNA: TGTGCCAGCAGTTTAACGGACTCCTACGAGCAGTACTTC.

In this sample, this clonotype turned up a few times. The rearrangement uses TRBV6-5 and TRBJ2-2; D gene unclear. With 3 bases removed from V and 5 bases from J, the gap between germline ends came to 7 bases. Germline loops: CDR1 MNHEY, CDR2 SVGAGI. The length of the CDR3 is 13 residues. The CDR3 is CASSYIGTGELFF. DNA of the CDR3: TGTGCCAGCAGTTATATAGGGACCGGGGAGCTGTTTTTT.

Note on this clonotype: One junction end disagrees with the germline gene, perhaps due to a read error. The rearrangement joins TRBV6-5 to TRBJ2-3, with 10 bases that match TRBD1. Germline V gene sequence: CDR1 MNHEY, CDR2 SVGAGI. The CDR3 loop spans 12 amino acids. CDR3 DNA: TGTGCCAGCAGTCAGGGGACAGGGGCAGTGAATTTT. Translated: CASSQGTGAVNF.

The DNA for the CDR3 is TGTGCCAGCAGCGGCCACGCGGGGGTTCAAGATACGCAGTATTTT. This gives the protein CASSGHAGVQDTQYF. This chain links TRBV9 with TRBJ2-3; 7 bases agree with TRBD2. V gave up 3 bases and J gave up 5 bases; unmatched junction bases: 9. The length of the CDR3 is 15 residues. The V gene's germline CDR1 is SGDLS and CDR2 YYNGEE.

This clonotype was detected a few times. The rearrangement uses TRBV11-2 and TRBJ2-5; unclear D gene. Germline assignment: CDR1 SGHAT and CDR2 FQNNGV. The CDR3 is 15 residues long. Trimming took 0 bases from V and 1 from J, leaving 9 bases between them. The chain's CDR3 is CASSLDYSLQETQYF. DNA of the CDR3: TGTGCCAGCAGCTTAGATTATTCCCTCCAAGAGACCCAGTACTTC.

This clonotype showed up just a few times. This sequence joins TRBV7-8 and TRBJ2-5; no clear D gene. CDR1 is SGHVS and CDR2 is FQNEAQ in the germline V gene. V was pared by 1 base and J by 2 bases, with 14 bases between. This CDR3 contains 16 residues. In DNA, the CDR3 is TGTGCCAGCAGCTTAGTAATCCGGAGCTTTCAAGAGACCCAGTACTTC. This gives the protein CASSLVIRSFQETQYF.

The rearrangement joins TRBV4-2 to TRBJ2-7; D is possibly TRBD1 or TRBD2 (5 bases each). This CDR3 comprises 15 residues. Trimming cost V 3 bases and J 3 bases, with 15 bases left between them. Germline V gene sequence: CDR1 LGHNA, CDR2 YNFKEQ. The CDR3 nucleotides read TGTGCCAGCAGCCAGGGACCTCGGGCCCTCTACGAGCAGTACTTC. The encoded protein is CASSQGPRALYEQYF.

The table lists this clonotype with a few counts. J is TRBJ1-3 and V is TRBV12-3 or TRBV12-4, with no clear D. Trimming left V 5 bases short and J 3 bases short, with 11 bases between. This CDR3 is built from 14 residues. The CDR3 is CASSPDTLGNTIYF. DNA for the CDR3: TGTGCCAGCAGTCCTGACACCCTTGGAAACACCATATATTTT.

In its sample, this clonotype was seen a few times. The gene calls are TRBV5-6 and TRBJ2-5; D is ambiguous. Trimming shortened V by 4 bases and J by 3 bases, and 22 bases separated the two germline ends. CDR3 size: 17 residues. Germline loops: CDR1 SGHDT, CDR2 YYEEEE. CDR3 amino acids: CASSLTIVTLSKETQYF. CDR3 DNA sequence: TGTGCCAGCAGCCTGACAATCGTTACCTTAAGCAAAGAGACCCAGTACTTC.

The rearrangement uses TRBV2 and TRBJ1-5, with no clear D. This CDR3 spans 15 amino acids. V lost 6 bases and J 0 bases, leaving 12 bases between the germline ends. Germline lookup yields CDR1 SNHLY and CDR2 FYNNEI. The CDR3 DNA reads as TGTGCCAGCAGGAGGACGGGCTATAGCAATCAGCCCCAGCATTTT. This sequence encodes CASRRTGYSNQPQHF. The full variable domain, in which reference TRBV2 and TRBJ1-5 provide the parts outside the CDR3, is EPEVTQTPSHQVTQMGQEVILRCVPISNHLYFYWYRQILGQKVEFLVSFYNNEISEKSEIFDDQFSVERPDGSNFTLKIRSTKLEDSAMYFCASRRTGYSNQPQHFGDGTRLSIL.

A single count supports this clonotype. This rearrangement joins TRBV7-9 to TRBJ2-1, with D perhaps TRBD1 or TRBD2 (6 bases each). The ends were cut back, 11 bases at V and 8 bases at J, with 25 bases in the middle. Germline V gene data show CDR1 as SEHNR and CDR2 as FQNEAQ (reference sequence). The CDR3 is 15 residues long. CDR3 nucleotides: TGTGCCTATAACCTAGGGCCAGGGGTAGCGGATGAGCAGTTCTTC. Translated, it gives CAYNLGPGVADEQFF.

The CDR3 region has the DNA TGTGCCAGCAGCCCCCTACAGGCCCTCTATGGCTACACCTTC. Protein product: CASSPLQALYGYTF. The genes are TRBV11-2 and TRBJ1-2; tentative D call: TRBD1 (5 bases). The germline gives CDR1 SGHAT, CDR2 FQNNGV. The CDR3 is 14 amino acids. Trimming removed 5 bases from V and 4 bases from J, with 14 bases in between.

There are a few counts of this clonotype. The genes are TRBV7-2 and TRBJ2-1, with D possibly being TRBD1 or TRBD2 (5 bases each). V dropped 0 bases and J dropped 4 bases, with 16 bases sitting between them. There are 17 residues in the CDR3. Germline CDR1 is SGHTA and CDR2 is FQGNSA. The CDR3 DNA follows: TGTGCCAGCAGCTTAGCTGCAGGACTCTACAGGTACAATGAGCAGTTCTTC. This encodes CASSLAAGLYRYNEQFF.